This T cell receptor beta chain originates from a study of control samples from healthy donors and cancer patients. CDR3 length: 15 residues. Germline trimming cut 2 bases from V and 5 bases from J; bases unmatched to any gene: 6. CDR1 is SGHTA and CDR2 is FQGTGA in the germline V gene. TCRdb's table, derived via immunoSEQ multiplex PCR, lists solely in-frame clones and lacks some. In the table there are about 80,000 clones, under 90% of which are singletons. The clonotype was recovered from a man aged 45-65 years in good health. Sequenced input: blood. The chain recombines TRBV7-3 with TRBJ2-3; the match to TRBD1 covers 8 bases. CDR3 sequence reads: CASSLGAGGEDTQYF. The CDR3 DNA reads as TGTGCCAGCAGCTTAGGGGCAGGGGGCGAAGATACGCAGTATTTT.